These T cell receptor beta chains were read from a single sample in a study of metastatic and nonmetastatic thyroid tumors. MiXCR re-clonotyped the PCR reads for TCRdb. Found here are about 39,000 clones, approximately 20% of them singletons; the top ten hold about 13%. The sequencing input was tumor tissue. These receptors all stem from a female donor with papillary thyroid cancer or a benign thyroid nodule (not recorded which). Some clones in this sample may be carry-over from other donors' samples. CDR3s leave out the opening cysteine and the closing phenylalanine or tryptophan. Fields, in order: D gene, J gene, V gene, CDR3 protein. D genes are given only for firm matches.

D: NA
J: TRBJ2-1
V: TRBV2
CDR3: ASPRQSGNEQF

D: NA
J: TRBJ2-7
V: TRBV6-1
CDR3: ASSEAVSSYEQY

D: TRBD1
J: TRBJ1-2
V: TRBV20-1
CDR3: SASGDSGNYGYT

D: TRBD1
J: TRBJ1-4
V: TRBV10-2
CDR3: ASSTRGQGAREKLF

D: TRBD2
J: TRBJ2-7
V: TRBV27
CDR3: ASSPTTMGLAGAYEQY

D: TRBD1
J: TRBJ2-1
V: TRBV25-1
CDR3: ASSGLPGQGGNEQF

D: NA
J: TRBJ1-6
V: TRBV19
CDR3: ASSIAAGSNSPLH

D: TRBD1
J: TRBJ1-1
V: TRBV5-1
CDR3: ASSLFTGGVCTEAF

D: NA
J: TRBJ2-7
V: TRBV20-1
CDR3: SAHTAYEQY

D: TRBD2
J: TRBJ2-5
V: TRBV7-2
CDR3: ASSFKRGGGETQY

D: TRBD2
J: TRBJ2-1
V: TRBV7-3
CDR3: ASRAGGGEQF

D: NA
J: TRBJ1-5
V: TRBV19
CDR3: ASRHRGGEGNQPQH

D: NA
J: TRBJ1-2
V: TRBV20-1
CDR3: SAGSST

D: NA
J: TRBJ2-3
V: TRBV6-1
CDR3: ASSELADTQY

D: NA
J: TRBJ2-6
V: TRBV20-1
CDR3: SAQSYGANVLT

D: NA
J: TRBJ1-5
V: TRBV27
CDR3: ASIPWVNSNQSQH

D: NA
J: TRBJ1-6
V: TRBV6-1
CDR3: ASSDTGFGNSPLH

D: NA
J: TRBJ2-1
V: TRBV9
CDR3: ASSVAPAPGEQF

D: TRBD1
J: TRBJ2-5
V: TRBV5-1
CDR3: ASSQTGGNYQYTQY

D: TRBD2
J: TRBJ2-7
V: TRBV28
CDR3: ASSWPGLGAYEQY

D: NA
J: TRBJ1-4
V: TRBV7-2
CDR3: ASSLQPNEKLF

D: NA
J: TRBJ1-6
V: TRBV6-1
CDR3: ASKFSYNSPLH

D: NA
J: TRBJ2-1
V: TRBV12-3/TRBV12-4
CDR3: ASSPGNEQF

D: TRBD1
J: TRBJ2-7
V: TRBV3-1
CDR3: ASSQGWTGDEQY

D: TRBD1
J: TRBJ1-2
V: TRBV20-1
CDR3: SASLSNRGLGGYT

D: TRBD2
J: TRBJ2-3
V: TRBV10-3
CDR3: AISEVPASGSSSYTQY

D: TRBD2
J: TRBJ2-5
V: TRBV20-1
CDR3: SARALLSGREETQY

D: NA
J: TRBJ1-1
V: TRBV7-2
CDR3: ASSLFRMEAF

D: TRBD1
J: TRBJ1-2
V: TRBV6-1
CDR3: ASSEALGQGGYT

D: TRBD1
J: TRBJ1-3
V: TRBV12-3/TRBV12-4
CDR3: ASTDRGTSGNTIY

D: TRBD2
J: TRBJ2-7
V: TRBV27
CDR3: ASSSGLAGAPYEQY

D: TRBD2
J: TRBJ2-1
V: TRBV4-3
CDR3: ASSRYNGGGANNEQF

D: NA
J: TRBJ1-6
V: TRBV20-1
CDR3: SASGPLGNSPLH

D: NA
J: TRBJ2-5
V: TRBV5-1
CDR3: ASSWTWIGDTQY

D: NA
J: TRBJ2-2
V: TRBV27
CDR3: ASSYQRNTGELF

D: TRBD2
J: TRBJ2-5
V: TRBV5-1
CDR3: ASSYGLAENQY

D: TRBD1
J: TRBJ1-2
V: TRBV10-3
CDR3: AISDRGRSNYGYT

D: NA
J: TRBJ2-2
V: TRBV18
CDR3: ASSPPSGSGAGELF

D: NA
J: TRBJ2-7
V: TRBV5-1
CDR3: ASILRASTGYEQY

D: TRBD1
J: TRBJ1-6
V: TRBV6-1
CDR3: ASRRVQGADSPLH

D: NA
J: TRBJ1-1
V: TRBV11-2
CDR3: ASSFSGRSIKNTEAF

D: TRBD1
J: TRBJ1-1
V: TRBV27
CDR3: ASSRSGTGAGTEAF

D: TRBD1
J: TRBJ1-2
V: TRBV20-1
CDR3: SGETGMNYGYT

D: NA
J: TRBJ1-1
V: TRBV20-1
CDR3: SARVNTEAF

D: TRBD1
J: TRBJ1-2
V: TRBV28
CDR3: ASSPGTGTINYGYT

D: TRBD1
J: TRBJ1-1
V: TRBV25-1
CDR3: ASSADRDTEAF

D: NA
J: TRBJ1-6
V: TRBV7-9
CDR3: ASSFGLKVNSPLH

D: NA
J: TRBJ2-7
V: TRBV27
CDR3: ASSSAGPLRQY

D: TRBD1
J: TRBJ1-6
V: TRBV24-1
CDR3: ATSRDRRPPDNSPLH

D: TRBD2
J: TRBJ2-1
V: TRBV12-3/TRBV12-4
CDR3: ASSTSGRARNEQF

D: NA
J: TRBJ2-1
V: TRBV5-1
CDR3: ASSSGQNIGSYNEQF

D: NA
J: TRBJ1-1
V: TRBV27
CDR3: ASSRIQGMNTEAF

D: NA
J: TRBJ2-3
V: TRBV14
CDR3: ASSQDRTAGTDTQY